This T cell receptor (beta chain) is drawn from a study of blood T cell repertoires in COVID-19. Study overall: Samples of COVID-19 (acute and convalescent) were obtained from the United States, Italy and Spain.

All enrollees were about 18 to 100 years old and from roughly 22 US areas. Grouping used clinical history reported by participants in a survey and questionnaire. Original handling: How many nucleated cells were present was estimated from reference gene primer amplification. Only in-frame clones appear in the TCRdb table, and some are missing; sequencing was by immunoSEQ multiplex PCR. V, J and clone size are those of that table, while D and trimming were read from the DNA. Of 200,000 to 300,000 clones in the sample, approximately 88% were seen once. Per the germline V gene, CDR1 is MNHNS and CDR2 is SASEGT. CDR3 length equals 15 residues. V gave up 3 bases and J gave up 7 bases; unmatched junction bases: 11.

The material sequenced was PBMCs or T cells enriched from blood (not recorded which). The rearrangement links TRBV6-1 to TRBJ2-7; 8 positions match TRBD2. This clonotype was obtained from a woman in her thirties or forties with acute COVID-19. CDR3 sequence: CASSEYAGPGGEQYF. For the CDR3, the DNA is TGTGCCAGCAGTGAGTATGCTGGACCGGGGGGGGAGCAGTACTTC.